The 7 T cell receptor beta chains below all came from one sample that was sequenced in a study of T cells in Graves' hyperthyroidism and ophthalmopathy (dated by TCRdb to 2018 to 2020). The receptor library was made with multiplex PCR. Sequencing took place on an Illumina HiSeq 2000. The TCR beta CDR3 regions were amplified from RNA transcripts. A first-round RT-PCR of the TCR CDR3 used the HTBI primer set with the Qiagen OneStep RT-PCR kit. TCRdb reprocessed the public reads (quality trimming at Q25 with fastp, clone calling with MiXCR) and kept in-frame beta chains. Each CDR3 protein appears once, grouped with its most common genes and DNA. The sample table lists about 520,000 distinct CDR3 sequences, less than 25% of them with a count of one. Roughly 29% of the sample comes from the top ten. The sequencing input was blood. Every receptor here comes from a man younger than 35 with Graves' hyperthyroidism.

This clonotype was recorded many times. In nucleotides, the CDR3 is TGTGCCAGCAGTTTAGGGGACTCCACCGAAGCTTTCTTT. Amino acids: CASSLGDSTEAFF. This rearrangement joins TRBV28 to TRBJ1-1, with D perhaps TRBD1 (5 bases). Germline lookup yields CDR1 MDHEN and CDR2 SYDVKM. The V gene lost 2 bases and the J gene lost 8 bases, with 12 bases spanning the gap. This CDR3 has 13 residues.

This clonotype was observed a handful of times. The chain recombines TRBV6-1 with TRBJ2-7; D tentatively fits TRBD1 or TRBD2 (5 bases each). The germline gives CDR1 MNHNS, CDR2 SASEGT. This CDR3 has 11 residues. V lost 6 bases and J lost 7, with 10 bases in between. The CDR3 DNA sequence: TGTGCCAGCAGCCGATGGGGGGAGCAGTACTTC. Its translation: CASSRWGEQYF.

This sequence joins TRBV5-1 and TRBJ2-7, with TRBD2 matching 12 bases. This CDR3 has 16 residues. V was clipped by 2 bases and J by 6 bases; unmatched bases: 9. CDR1 is SGHRS and CDR2 is YFSETQ in the germline V gene. The CDR3 spells CASSFGLAGGLSEQYF. CDR3 DNA: TGCGCCAGCAGCTTCGGTCTAGCGGGGGGGCTGAGCGAGCAGTACTTC.

This clonotype was found many times. The V and J genes are TRBV6-1 and TRBJ1-2, with 8 bases that match TRBD1. The CDR3 has 17 residues. With V trimmed by 1 base and J by 4 bases, 11 bases remained unmatched. In germline, CDR1 is MNHNS, CDR2 SASEGT. CDR3 DNA: TGTGCCAGCAGTGAAGTGGCAGGGGGCGCGAATACCTATGGCTACACCTTC. It yields the protein CASSEVAGGANTYGYTF.

The chain recombines TRBV6-1 with TRBJ1-1; D is uncertain. V gave up 5 bases and J gave up 5 bases, with 12 bases separating them. CDR3 length: 13 amino acids. Germline CDR1 and CDR2: MNHNS and SASEGT. For the CDR3, the DNA is TGTGCCAGCAGTCCCACCAGGAGGACTGAAGCTTTCTTT. Its protein product is CASSPTRRTEAFF.

The V and J genes are TRBV6-1 and TRBJ1-1, with TRBD1 identical over 11 bases. The CDR3 extends over 15 amino acids. Trimming removed 9 bases from V and 4 bases from J; junction bases left unmatched: 10. Germline V lookup: CDR1 MNHNS, CDR2 SASEGT. The CDR3 DNA reads TGTGCCAGTTTTAGTACCGGGACAGGGGGCACTGAAGCTTTCTTT. It encodes CASFSTGTGGTEAFF.

This clonotype has at least ten counts. This chain joins TRBV4-1 and TRBJ2-7; a possible D gene is TRBD1 (6 bases). The germline V gene has CDR1 MGHRA and CDR2 YSYEKL. The length of the CDR3 is 14 residues. Trimming shortened V by 5 bases and J by 2 bases, and 13 bases separated the two germline ends. The CDR3 sequence is CASSGSRDTYEQYF. The CDR3 coding sequence is TGCGCCAGCAGCGGGAGTCGGGACACCTACGAGCAGTACTTC.